Presented here are 14 T cell receptor beta chains from one specimen sequenced in a study of regulatory T cells in long-lasting Graves disease. Time point here: newly diagnosed GD, antithyroid drugs for less than 3 months. Extracted PBMC RNA gave rise to the TCR library. Investigators prepared the TCR beta libraries by applying iRepertoire HTBI primers and Arm-PCR of CDR3 regions. TCRdb re-called the multiplex PCR reads through MiXCR, storing one row per CDR3 protein. In the table there are around 330,000 distinct CDR3 sequences, about a sixth of which are singletons. This sample comprised peripheral blood mononuclear cells (PBMCs), obtained at new diagnosis, from a patient treated with antithyroid drugs. These receptors were taken from a female donor with Graves disease.

This clonotype was seen ten or more times. V and J are TRBV10-3 and TRBJ2-1; D possibly corresponds to TRBD2 (13 bases). Trimming took off 2 bases at V and 6 bases at J, with 26 bases between the two ends. Germline V gene data show CDR1 as ENHRY and CDR2 as SYGVKD. The CDR3 totals 19 residues. In DNA form, the CDR3 reads TGTGCCATCAGTGAGGGGACAGGGGGCCGGACTAGCGGGAGCAATGAGCAGTTCTTC. This encodes CAISEGTGGRTSGSNEQFF.

Many counts were recorded for this clonotype. V usage is TRBV20-1 and J usage is TRBJ1-4, with D unclear. Deletions cut 4 bases from V and 7 bases from J, with 13 bases between. The CDR3 extends over 13 amino acids. Germline lookup yields CDR1 DFQATT and CDR2 SNEGSKA (reference sequence). CDR3 protein: CSAIGVAAEKLFF. CDR3 sequence (DNA): TGCAGTGCTATTGGTGTGGCTGCTGAAAAACTGTTTTTT.

This clonotype was observed a few times. This chain connects TRBV9 to TRBJ2-2; D is perhaps TRBD1 or TRBD2 (6 bases each). Trimming cost V 1 base and J 6 bases, with 10 bases left between them. The CDR3 runs to 14 residues. Germline CDR1 reads SGDLS; CDR2 reads YYNGEE. The CDR3 DNA is TGTGCCAGCAGCGTATCCGGGGGCCCCGGGGAGCTGTTTTTT. Amino acid sequence: CASSVSGGPGELFF.

This clonotype came up many times. The chain has TRBV5-1 and TRBJ2-5; the match to TRBD2 covers 8 bases. This CDR3 contains 17 residues. Germline values: CDR1 SGHRS, CDR2 YFSETQ. With 1 base clipped from V and 1 base from J, the junction kept 9 bases outside the gene matches. Here the CDR3 DNA reads TGCGCCAGCAGCTTGATTCCGTCCCTAGCGGGCCAAGAGACCCAGTACTTC. It yields the protein CASSLIPSLAGQETQYF.

V usage is TRBV14 and J usage is TRBJ2-2, with TRBD2 identical over 11 bases. V lost 4 bases to trimming and J lost 6 bases; unmatched junction nucleotides: 13. The CDR3 spans 18 residues. Germline loops: CDR1 SGHDN, CDR2 FVKESK. The CDR3 DNA sequence: TGTGCCAGCAGCCCCGGGGCGTGGCTAGCGGGAGGATCCGGGGAGCTGTTTTTT. It codes for CASSPGAWLAGGSGELFF.

The chain is built from TRBV7-9 and TRBJ2-1; the D gene could be TRBD1 or TRBD2 (5 bases each). V lost 7 bases to trimming and J lost 2 bases, with 12 bases between them. The CDR3 extends over 14 amino acids. The germline CDR1 and CDR2 sequences are SEHNR and FQNEAQ (reference sequence). The CDR3 loop reads CASTPRGAYNEQFF. The CDR3 DNA follows: TGTGCCAGCACCCCTAGGGGAGCCTACAATGAGCAGTTCTTC.

Only a few counts were recorded for this clonotype. The gene calls are TRBV5-1 and TRBJ2-5; maybe TRBD1 (6 bases). The V end lost 7 bases, the J end lost 2 bases, and 15 bases lay between the germline ends. CDR3 size: 14 residues. Germline loops: CDR1 SGHRS, CDR2 YFSETQ. CDR3 sequence: CASGRVDSQETQYF. The CDR3 region has the DNA TGCGCCAGCGGCCGTGTGGACAGTCAAGAGACCCAGTACTTC.

This clonotype was found many times. The chain joins TRBV19 to TRBJ2-1; D is perhaps TRBD2 (7 bases). The germline gives CDR1 LNHDA, CDR2 SQIVND (reference sequence). The CDR3 runs 22 residues. V lost 3 bases and J lost 5, with 35 bases in between. Here the CDR3 reads CASSIKGTTGLWGLAEDNEQFF. DNA for the CDR3: TGTGCCAGTAGTATCAAGGGAACAACAGGGCTCTGGGGGCTAGCGGAGGACAATGAGCAGTTCTTC. The full variable domain, with the rest looked up from reference TRBV19 and TRBJ2-1, is DGGITQSPKYLFRKEGQNVTLSCEQNLNHDAMYWYRQDPGQGLRLIYYSQIVNDFQKGDIAEGYSVSREKKESFPLTVTSAQKNPTAFYLCASSIKGTTGLWGLAEDNEQFFGPGTRLTVL.

At least ten counts were recorded for this clonotype. The rearrangement joins TRBV20-1 to TRBJ2-1; 7 bases match TRBD2. Germline loops: CDR1 DFQATT, CDR2 SNEGSKA (reference sequence). The V and J ends lost 6 bases and 1 base, in that order; junction bases with no gene match: 18. This CDR3 has 18 amino acids. In DNA, the CDR3 is TGCAGTGCGCACCTGGAAATTAGCGGACTAGAATCCTACAATGAGCAGTTCTTC. Its protein product is CSAHLEISGLESYNEQFF.

Many counts were recorded for this clonotype. The chain links TRBV5-1 to TRBJ1-1; D might be TRBD1 (6 bases). Per the germline V gene, CDR1 is SGHRS and CDR2 is YFSETQ. The CDR3 extends over 12 amino acids. The V and J ends lost 5 bases and 3 bases respectively, with 8 bases between them. CDR3 region: CASRRGDTEAFF. CDR3 sequence (DNA): TGCGCCAGCAGAAGGGGGGACACTGAAGCTTTCTTT.

The chain recombines TRBV7-8 with TRBJ2-2; TRBD2 matches 7 bases. Per germline, CDR1 SGHVS and CDR2 FQNEAQ. Trimming removed 3 bases from V and 7 bases from J; junction bases left unmatched: 11. This CDR3 is 16 amino acids long. CDR3 residues: CASSLPNKGRGGELFF. The CDR3, as DNA: TGTGCCAGCAGCTTGCCAAACAAGGGGAGGGGCGGGGAGCTGTTTTTT.

There are many counts of this clonotype. The chain uses TRBV28 and TRBJ2-1; no firm D call. The CDR3 spans 14 residues. V gave up 5 bases and J gave up 7 bases, with 15 bases separating them. Germline assignment: CDR1 MDHEN and CDR2 SYDVKM. As DNA, the CDR3 is TGTGCCAGCAGTGTCCGGACCGCGGTTAATGAGCAGTTCTTC. It encodes CASSVRTAVNEQFF.

This clonotype has more than one count but fewer than ten. CDR3 in amino acids: CASSQVWRETSYEQYF. CDR3 nucleotides: TGTGCCAGCAGCCAAGTGTGGCGGGAGACATCCTACGAGCAGTACTTC. The gene calls are TRBV3-1 and TRBJ2-7, with 7 bases lining up with TRBD2. The length of the CDR3 is 16 residues. With V trimmed by 1 base and J by 1 base, 7 bases remained unmatched. Germline V gene lookup returns CDR1 LGHDT and CDR2 YNNKEL (reference sequence).

This clonotype was picked up a small number of times. The chain links TRBV2 to TRBJ2-5; 8 bases are shared with TRBD2. Germline CDR1 is SNHLY and CDR2 is FYNNEI. The CDR3 runs to 13 residues. J lost 9 bases, V lost 7 bases, and 10 bases had no gene match. The CDR3 loop is CASTGTSREAQYF. The CDR3 nucleotides read TGTGCCAGCACCGGGACCTCGCGGGAGGCCCAGTACTTC.